The rows below give T cell receptor beta chains drawn from one sample of a study of Ad26.COV2.S vaccination and SARS-CoV-2 variants. Produced via immunoSEQ multiplex PCR; TCRdb's table is partial and in-frame only. Here the sample spans 250,000 or so clones, roughly nine tenths being singletons. The sequenced sample was peripheral blood, obtained in a trial of Ad26.COV2.S vaccine versus placebo. The receptor source for this set is a person aged 18 to 65 who received the Ad26.COV2.S COVID-19 vaccine or a placebo. CDR3s include the opening cysteine and the closing phenylalanine or tryptophan. A D gene is named only where the DNA matches it firmly. A row's size may be missing; if present it is once, few, many or a size class.

d_gene	abundance	v_gene	j_gene	CDR3aa	CDR3nt
TRBD1	NA	TRBV7-9	TRBJ1-2	CASSSGTAYGYTF	TGTGCCAGCAGCTCCGGGACAGCGTATGGCTACACCTTC
TRBD2	NA	TRBV3-1/TRBV3-2	TRBJ2-1	CASSATSGINNEQFF	TGTGCCAGCAGCGCTACTAGCGGTATTAACAATGAGCAGTTCTTC
NA	NA	TRBV19	TRBJ1-4	CASSIILTASTNEKLFF	TGTGCCAGTAGTATTATTTTGACAGCATCAACTAATGAAAAACTGTTTTTT
NA	few	TRBV19	TRBJ1-1	CASSFTGNTEAFF	TGTGCCAGTAGCTTCACAGGGAACACTGAAGCTTTCTTT
TRBD1	NA	TRBV7-2	TRBJ2-4	CASSLGGQGNIQYF	TGTGCCAGCAGCTTAGGGGGACAGGGAAACATTCAGTACTTC
TRBD1	NA	TRBV5-4	TRBJ1-1	CASSPSGQGGTEAFF	TGTGCCAGCAGCCCGTCCGGACAGGGTGGGACTGAAGCTTTCTTT
NA	once	TRBV24-1	TRBJ2-3	CATSDFIGEGDGADTQYF	TGTGCCACCAGTGATTTTATTGGCGAGGGGGACGGAGCAGATACGCAGTATTTT
NA	NA	TRBV28	TRBJ1-5	CASSLISSNQPQHF	TGTGCCAGCAGTTTAATCAGTAGCAATCAGCCCCAGCATTTT
NA	NA	TRBV2	TRBJ2-1	CASRQGTYNEQFF	TGTGCCAGCCGGCAGGGGACCTACAATGAGCAGTTCTTC
NA	NA	TRBV10-3	TRBJ2-3	CAIARGTDTQYF	TGTGCCATCGCCAGGGGCACAGATACGCAGTATTTT
NA	few	TRBV19	TRBJ2-5	CASSAGTTGETQYF	TGTGCCAGTAGTGCCGGGACGACCGGGGAGACCCAGTACTTC
NA	NA	TRBV7-2	TRBJ2-1	CASSSPSRNEQFF	TGTGCCAGCAGCTCCCCCTCTAGGAATGAGCAGTTCTTC
NA	NA	TRBV18	TRBJ2-5	CASSPLRTEETQYF	TGTGCCAGCTCACCACTTCGGACAGAAGAGACCCAGTACTTC
TRBD1	NA	TRBV6-6	TRBJ2-1	CASTGQGLVGQFF	TGTGCCAGCACGGGACAGGGGCTGGTTGGGCAGTTCTTC
NA	NA	TRBV5-1	TRBJ2-1	CASSLEYGGPGFF	TGCGCCAGCAGCTTGGAATATGGGGGACCGGGGTTCTTC